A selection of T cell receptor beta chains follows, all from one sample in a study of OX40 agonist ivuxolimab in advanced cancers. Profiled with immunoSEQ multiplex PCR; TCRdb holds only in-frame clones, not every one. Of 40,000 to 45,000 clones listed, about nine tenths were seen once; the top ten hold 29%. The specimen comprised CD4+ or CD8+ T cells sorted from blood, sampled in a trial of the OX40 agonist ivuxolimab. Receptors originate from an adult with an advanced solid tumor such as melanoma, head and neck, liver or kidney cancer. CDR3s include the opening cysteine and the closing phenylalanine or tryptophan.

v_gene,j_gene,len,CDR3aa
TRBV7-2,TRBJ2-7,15,CASSTSGTDYYEQYF
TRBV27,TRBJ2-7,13,CASSLKETYEQYF
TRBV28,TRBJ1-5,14,CASSRIQGFQPQHF
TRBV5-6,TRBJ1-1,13,CASSFSGRTEAFF
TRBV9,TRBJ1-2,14,CASSVLGNDYGYTF
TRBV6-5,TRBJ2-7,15,CASSLSRDFTYEQYF
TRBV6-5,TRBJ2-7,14,CASSYVGASYEQYF
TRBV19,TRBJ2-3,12,CASSIQGDTQYF
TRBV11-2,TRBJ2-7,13,CASSLTVSYEQYF
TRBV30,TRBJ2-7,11,CAWSVGDEQYF
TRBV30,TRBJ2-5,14,CAWSPWDRQETQYF
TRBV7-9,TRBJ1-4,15,CASRRAGTLREKLFF
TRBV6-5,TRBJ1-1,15,CASSNGGTVNTEAFF
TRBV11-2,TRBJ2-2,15,CASSVTGGRTGELFF
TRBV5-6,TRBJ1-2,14,CASSLWGGGYGYTF
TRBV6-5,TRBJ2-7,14,CASSETSGVYEQYF
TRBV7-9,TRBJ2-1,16,CASSSDRDRGHNEQFF
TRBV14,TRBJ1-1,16,CASSQIPFDVVPEAFF
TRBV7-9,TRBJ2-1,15,CASSFLAGDHNEQFF